Listed below are T cell receptor beta chains from one sample, sequenced in a study of blood T cell repertoires in COVID-19. Clones were sequenced by immunoSEQ multiplex PCR, and TCRdb holds only the in-frame ones, with some missing. This table holds over 400,000 clones, 85% to 90% found once. Material: peripheral blood. The receptors stem from a woman between 45 and 60 years old with COVID-19, enrolled during active disease. CDR3s include the opening cysteine and the closing phenylalanine or tryptophan. Fields, in order: clone size, D gene, V gene, J gene, CDR3 DNA, CDR3 protein. A D gene is named only where the DNA matches it firmly. Some rows mark clone size as missing; the rest say once, few, many or name a class of expanded clone.

clone size: .
D gene: .
V gene: TRBV18
J gene: TRBJ1-1
CDR3 DNA: TGTGCCAGCTCACCGGGAGGCAGGGACACTGAAGCTTTCTTT
CDR3 protein: CASSPGGRDTEAFF

clone size: .
D gene: .
V gene: TRBV30
J gene: TRBJ2-5
CDR3 DNA: TGTGCCTGGAGTGTGACAGCCCAAGAGACCCAGTACTTC
CDR3 protein: CAWSVTAQETQYF

clone size: .
D gene: TRBD1
V gene: TRBV5-1
J gene: TRBJ1-2
CDR3 DNA: TGCGCCAGCAGCTCCCTGACAGGGCAAGGCTATGGCTACACCTTC
CDR3 protein: CASSSLTGQGYGYTF

clone size: few
D gene: TRBD1
V gene: TRBV5-4
J gene: TRBJ1-1
CDR3 DNA: TGTGCCAGCAGCCCTTCGGGACAGGGGTGGAACACTGAAGCTTTCTTT
CDR3 protein: CASSPSGQGWNTEAFF

clone size: .
D gene: .
V gene: TRBV28
J gene: TRBJ2-7
CDR3 DNA: TGTGCCAGCGGTCGTGAGGCAACCTACGAGCAGTACTTC
CDR3 protein: CASGREATYEQYF

clone size: .
D gene: .
V gene: TRBV11-2
J gene: TRBJ2-3
CDR3 DNA: TGTGCCAGCACCCCCGTGGGGAGTTCGACAGATACGCAGTATTTT
CDR3 protein: CASTPVGSSTDTQYF

clone size: .
D gene: TRBD1
V gene: TRBV30
J gene: TRBJ2-3
CDR3 DNA: TGTGCCTGGAGTACACGGACAGGGGCGATCACAGATACGCAGTATTTT
CDR3 protein: CAWSTRTGAITDTQYF

clone size: many
D gene: .
V gene: TRBV28
J gene: TRBJ1-5
CDR3 DNA: TGTGCCAGCAGCTGGACGGACGGGGATCAGCCCCAGCATTTT
CDR3 protein: CASSWTDGDQPQHF

clone size: few
D gene: TRBD2
V gene: TRBV6-5
J gene: TRBJ2-1
CDR3 DNA: TGTGCCAGCCGACTAGCGGGGGACAATGAGCAGTTCTTC
CDR3 protein: CASRLAGDNEQFF

clone size: .
D gene: TRBD1
V gene: TRBV4-1
J gene: TRBJ1-5
CDR3 DNA: TGCGCCAGCAGCCAGGAACCGGGACAGGTCAATCAGCCCCAGCATTTT
CDR3 protein: CASSQEPGQVNQPQHF

clone size: .
D gene: .
V gene: TRBV28
J gene: TRBJ1-6
CDR3 DNA: TGTGCCAGCAGCTATATGCGCCCGCCCCTCCACTTT
CDR3 protein: CASSYMRPPLHF

clone size: .
D gene: TRBD2
V gene: TRBV3-1/TRBV3-2
J gene: TRBJ2-1
CDR3 DNA: TGTGCCAGCAGCCGCACCCGCGGGGGGGCCGTTAACGCTGAGCAGTTCTTC
CDR3 protein: CASSRTRGGAVNAEQFF

clone size: .
D gene: TRBD1
V gene: TRBV29-1
J gene: TRBJ2-3
CDR3 DNA: TGCAGCGTTGATCTAGGGGGCGGAGATACGCAGTATTTT
CDR3 protein: CSVDLGGGDTQYF

clone size: .
D gene: .
V gene: TRBV5-1
J gene: TRBJ1-1
CDR3 DNA: TGCGCCAGCAGCTTGCGCGGCGGCCAGAACACTGAAGCTTTCTTT
CDR3 protein: CASSLRGGQNTEAFF

clone size: .
D gene: TRBD1
V gene: TRBV2
J gene: TRBJ1-5
CDR3 DNA: TGTGCCAGCAGCGGGACAGGGAGGGATCAGCCCCAGCATTTT
CDR3 protein: CASSGTGRDQPQHF

clone size: .
D gene: .
V gene: TRBV5-1
J gene: TRBJ1-1
CDR3 DNA: TGCGCCAGCAGCTTCACAAATATGAACACTGAAGCTTTCTTT
CDR3 protein: CASSFTNMNTEAFF

clone size: .
D gene: .
V gene: TRBV4-1
J gene: TRBJ2-1
CDR3 DNA: TGCGCCAGCAGCCAAGATGTTTTCGGGGGAGGACCCTTTGAGGAGCAGTTCTTC
CDR3 protein: CASSQDVFGGGPFEEQFF

clone size: .
D gene: .
V gene: TRBV27
J gene: TRBJ1-3
CDR3 DNA: TGTGCCAGCAGTTTATCGCCAGAAATTGGAAACACCATATATTTT
CDR3 protein: CASSLSPEIGNTIYF

clone size: .
D gene: .
V gene: TRBV5-1
J gene: TRBJ2-1
CDR3 DNA: TGCGCCAGCAGCTTGCAGGGAATCAACAATGAGCAGTTCTTC
CDR3 protein: CASSLQGINNEQFF

clone size: few
D gene: .
V gene: TRBV30
J gene: TRBJ1-3
CDR3 DNA: TGTGCCTGGAGTGTAGGGGGGGCTGGAAACACCATATATTTT
CDR3 protein: CAWSVGGAGNTIYF

clone size: few
D gene: TRBD1
V gene: TRBV19
J gene: TRBJ1-5
CDR3 DNA: TGTGCCAGTAGTAACGAGACAGGGATCGATCAGCCCCAGCATTTT
CDR3 protein: CASSNETGIDQPQHF

clone size: .
D gene: .
V gene: TRBV2
J gene: TRBJ2-3
CDR3 DNA: TGTGCCAGCAGGGAAGCGGGACATGTCGCAGATACGCAGTATTTT
CDR3 protein: CASREAGHVADTQYF

clone size: .
D gene: TRBD1
V gene: TRBV6-6
J gene: TRBJ1-2
CDR3 DNA: TGTGCCAGCACTAAGGCGGGACAGTTAGGTGGCTACACCTTC
CDR3 protein: CASTKAGQLGGYTF

clone size: .
D gene: TRBD2
V gene: TRBV7-2
J gene: TRBJ2-7
CDR3 DNA: TGTGCCAGCAGCTTAGTGGACGGGGGGTCCTACGAGCAGTACTTC
CDR3 protein: CASSLVDGGSYEQYF

clone size: .
D gene: .
V gene: TRBV11-2
J gene: TRBJ2-1
CDR3 DNA: TGTGCCAGCAGCTTAGGCCTAGCGCGGGCTGAGCAGTTCTTC
CDR3 protein: CASSLGLARAEQFF

clone size: .
D gene: .
V gene: TRBV21-1
J gene: TRBJ1-5
CDR3 DNA: TGTGCCAGCAGCAAAGGGGGGGGGTACGCGCAGCCCCAGCATTTT
CDR3 protein: CASSKGGGYAQPQHF

clone size: .
D gene: .
V gene: TRBV6-1
J gene: TRBJ2-5
CDR3 DNA: TGTGCCAGCAGTGAAAGGAGGGAGCCCGTCACCCAGTACTTC
CDR3 protein: CASSERREPVTQYF

clone size: .
D gene: .
V gene: TRBV30
J gene: TRBJ1-5
CDR3 DNA: TGTGCCTGGAGTGAGGGGCCGCTCAATCAGCCCCAGCATTTT
CDR3 protein: CAWSEGPLNQPQHF

clone size: .
D gene: .
V gene: TRBV2
J gene: TRBJ1-1
CDR3 DNA: TGTGCCAGCCTACTGTTGTTGGGCATGAACACTGAAGCTTTCTTT
CDR3 protein: CASLLLLGMNTEAFF

clone size: .
D gene: .
V gene: TRBV25-1
J gene: TRBJ1-3
CDR3 DNA: TGTGCCCCGGGGGGTCAGCACAAGACTGGAAACACCATATATTTT
CDR3 protein: CAPGGQHKTGNTIYF

clone size: .
D gene: .
V gene: TRBV5-1
J gene: TRBJ2-7
CDR3 DNA: TGCGCCAGCAGCCCTACACCCCCGGGGGAGCAGTACTTC
CDR3 protein: CASSPTPPGEQYF

clone size: .
D gene: TRBD1
V gene: TRBV6-5
J gene: TRBJ1-1
CDR3 DNA: TGTGCCAGCAGTACCACCAGGGGGTTCGCTGAAGCTTTCTTT
CDR3 protein: CASSTTRGFAEAFF

clone size: .
D gene: .
V gene: TRBV2
J gene: TRBJ1-1
CDR3 DNA: TGTGCCAGCACGTCAGGGATGAACACTGAAGCTTTCTTT
CDR3 protein: CASTSGMNTEAFF

clone size: once
D gene: .
V gene: TRBV13
J gene: TRBJ1-1
CDR3 DNA: TGTGCCAGCAGCTCGCCGGGATTGAACACTGAAGCTTTCTTT
CDR3 protein: CASSSPGLNTEAFF

clone size: .
D gene: .
V gene: TRBV18
J gene: TRBJ1-2
CDR3 DNA: TGTGCCAGCTCACCACCGTCGGTACCTAACTATGGCTACACCTTC
CDR3 protein: CASSPPSVPNYGYTF

clone size: .
D gene: TRBD2
V gene: TRBV4-1
J gene: TRBJ2-3
CDR3 DNA: TGCGCCAGCAGCCTTAGCGGGGTGCCCACAGATACGCAGTATTTT
CDR3 protein: CASSLSGVPTDTQYF

clone size: .
D gene: TRBD1
V gene: TRBV5-4
J gene: TRBJ1-1
CDR3 DNA: TGTGCCAGCAGTCCGGACAGGGGAGGAGCTTTCTTT
CDR3 protein: CASSPDRGGAFF

clone size: .
D gene: .
V gene: TRBV27
J gene: TRBJ2-7
CDR3 DNA: TGTGCCAGCAGTTTCAACGTGGGCAGCTCCTACGAGCAGTACTTC
CDR3 protein: CASSFNVGSSYEQYF

clone size: .
D gene: .
V gene: TRBV7-2
J gene: TRBJ1-6
CDR3 DNA: TGTGCCAGCAGCCCGCTGCTTGGGGCGGCTCCCCTCCACTTT
CDR3 protein: CASSPLLGAAPLHF

clone size: .
D gene: .
V gene: TRBV15
J gene: TRBJ1-2
CDR3 DNA: TGTGCCACCAGCAGAGATCAGGGGAACTATGGCTACACCTTC
CDR3 protein: CATSRDQGNYGYTF

clone size: .
D gene: .
V gene: TRBV30
J gene: TRBJ2-7
CDR3 DNA: TGTGCCTGGAGTCGAGGGGGACACCTTACCTACGAGCAGTACTTC
CDR3 protein: CAWSRGGHLTYEQYF

clone size: .
D gene: TRBD1
V gene: TRBV7-9
J gene: TRBJ2-7
CDR3 DNA: TGTGCCAGCAGTCAACCTGGACAGGCCTACGAGCAGTACTTC
CDR3 protein: CASSQPGQAYEQYF